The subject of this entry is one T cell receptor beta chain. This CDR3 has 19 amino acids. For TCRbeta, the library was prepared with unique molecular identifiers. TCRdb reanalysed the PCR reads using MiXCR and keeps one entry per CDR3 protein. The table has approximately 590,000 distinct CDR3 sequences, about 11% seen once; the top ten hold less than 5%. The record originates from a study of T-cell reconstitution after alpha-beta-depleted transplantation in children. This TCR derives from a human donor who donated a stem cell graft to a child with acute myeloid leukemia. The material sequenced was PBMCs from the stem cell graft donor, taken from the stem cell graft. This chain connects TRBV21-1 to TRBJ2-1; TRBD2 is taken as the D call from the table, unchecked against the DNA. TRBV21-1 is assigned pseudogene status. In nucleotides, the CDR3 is TGTGCCAGCAGCAAAGACCTCCTTGGGCGGGAGGATATCTACAATGAGCAGTTCTTC. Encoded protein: CASSKDLLGREDIYNEQFF.